The source of this T cell receptor (beta chain) is a study of long-term antiretroviral therapy in people with HIV. Sequencing used immunoSEQ v3.0 at survey level. Repertoires were generated with immunoSEQ multiplex PCR, while TCRdb's copy carries only in-frame clones and drops some. The data contain over 30,000 clones, about 76% of them singletons. Trimming removed 6 bases from V and 10 bases from J, with 18 bases in between. The V gene's germline CDR1 is LNHNV and CDR2 YYDKDF (reference sequence). The CDR3 covers 13 residues. Specimen: unsorted PBMCs, collected 1.9 years after starting antiretroviral therapy. The chain is built from TRBV15 and TRBJ1-1; D is uncertain. The sequence derives from a man between 18 and 35 years old with HIV. This CDR3 is CATSFRFTEPAFF. The CDR3 bases are TGTGCCACCAGTTTTCGTTTTACCGAACCAGCTTTCTTT.